Below are 5 T cell receptor beta chains sequenced from a single sample in a study of cytomegalovirus exposure and HLA in healthy donors (dated by TCRdb to about 2017). Library generation was performed with the immunoSEQ multiplex PCR assay. TCRdb holds this immuneACCESS table with in-frame rearrangements only. Some clones are missing; in checked studies, unresolved V genes explain under half, and the rest has no known cause. For this sample the table gives about 160,000 clones, of which more than 80% were detected only once. Roughly 3% of the sample is held by the ten biggest clonotypes. The sequencing input was PBMCs. The receptors here all came from a woman aged 18-30 years in good health and CMV-seropositive.

The rearrangement links TRBV20-1 to TRBJ2-1; D gene uncertain. The CDR3 covers 11 residues. CDR1 and CDR2 (germline): DFQATT, SNEGSKA (reference sequence). V gave up 2 bases and J gave up 9 bases, with 8 bases separating them. CDR3 in amino acids: CSARLVSEQFF. CDR3 DNA sequence: TGCAGTGCTAGACTAGTAAGTGAGCAGTTCTTC.

This clone was recorded a few times. The rearrangement links TRBV5-8 to TRBJ2-2; D call uncertain. Germline V CDR1 and CDR2: SGHTS, YDEGEE. The ends were cut back, 2 bases at V and 5 bases at J, with 10 bases in the middle. This CDR3 has 14 amino acids. The chain's CDR3 is CASSFLVLTGELFF. Written as DNA, the CDR3 is TGTGCCAGCAGCTTTCTCGTTCTTACCGGGGAGCTGTTTTTT.

The chain has TRBV4-3 and TRBJ2-7, with TRBD1 matching 7 bases. This CDR3 is built from 15 residues. The V gene end was trimmed by 0 bases and the J gene end by 3 bases; junction bases not matched to a gene: 5. Germline V gene data show CDR1 as LGHNA and CDR2 as YSLEER. The CDR3 region is CASSQDRTGSYEQYF. The CDR3 region has the DNA TGCGCCAGCAGCCAAGATAGGACAGGAAGCTACGAGCAGTACTTC.

This clone was observed a single time. The rearrangement links TRBV11-2 to TRBJ2-2; perhaps TRBD1 as D (6 bases). The V end was cut by 6 bases, the J end by 1 base, with 15 bases between. This CDR3 comprises 16 residues. Germline CDR1 and CDR2: SGHAT and FQNNGV. The CDR3 DNA reads TGTGCCAGCAGACTAGTAGGACAGCAGAACACCGGGGAGCTGTTTTTT. This translates into CASRLVGQQNTGELFF.

The chain couples TRBV6-5 to TRBJ1-2; D gene uncertain. Germline CDR1 MNHEY, CDR2 SVGAGI. V lost 2 bases and J 5 bases, leaving 18 bases between the germline ends. This CDR3 spans 16 amino acids. In nucleotides, the CDR3 is TGTGCCAGCAGTTACGCGGAGACGCTACTCCCTTATGGCTACACCTTC. The encoded protein is CASSYAETLLPYGYTF.